A selection of T cell receptor beta chains follows, all from one sample in a study of Graves' ophthalmopathy and Graves' hyperthyroidism. TCRdb reprocessed the multiplex PCR reads with MiXCR, giving one entry per CDR3 protein. The table has about 340,000 distinct CDR3 sequences, 17% seen once. What was sequenced was peripheral blood. These receptors all come from an adult man with Graves' ophthalmopathy. Both conserved end residues are part of each CDR3. D genes are given only for firm matches. Some rows mark clone size as missing; the rest say once, few, many or name a class of expanded clone.

d_call	clone_size	v_call	j_call	cdr3_nt	cdr3_aa
TRBD1	many	TRBV7-6	TRBJ1-1	TGTGCCAGCAGTCATATGGGACAGAAGAACACTGAAGCTTTCTTT	CASSHMGQKNTEAFF
TRBD2	many	TRBV18	TRBJ2-5	TGTGCCAGCTCACCACGGACTAGCATAGAGACCCAGTACTTC	CASSPRTSIETQYF
NA	many	TRBV7-8	TRBJ2-2	TGTGCCAGCACGTTTTCCACCGGGGAGCTGTTTTTT	CASTFSTGELFF
TRBD1	many	TRBV6-5	TRBJ1-2	TGTGCCAGCAGCCGGGACAGGGCGGGTGGCTACACCTTC	CASSRDRAGGYTF
TRBD1	NA	TRBV6-2/TRBV6-3	TRBJ2-5	TGTGCCAGCAGTAACAGGGGCAACCAAGAGACCCAGTACTTC	CASSNRGNQETQYF
NA	NA	TRBV19	TRBJ2-2	TGTGCCAGTGAACAGGGCACCGGGGAGCTGTTTTTT	CASEQGTGELFF
TRBD2	NA	TRBV28	TRBJ2-5	TGTGCCAGCAGTCACCTACGCCCGGGACTAGCGGAAGAGACCCAGTACTTC	CASSHLRPGLAEETQYF
NA	many	TRBV5-1	TRBJ1-1	TGCGCCAGCAGCAAGGCGGGGGGGAGGACTGAAGCTTTCTTT	CASSKAGGRTEAFF
NA	many	TRBV28	TRBJ1-1	TGTGCCAGCAGTTTTGAGGACAACAAGGGGACTGAAGCTTTCTTT	CASSFEDNKGTEAFF
TRBD1	many	TRBV7-8	TRBJ1-1	TGTGCCAGCAGCTTAGTTGGGACAGGGCAAATGAACACTGAAGCTTTCTTT	CASSLVGTGQMNTEAFF
NA	many	TRBV27	TRBJ1-1	TGTGCCAGCAGTTTAGAAGCAGGGTTGTACACTGAAGCTTTCTTT	CASSLEAGLYTEAFF
NA	NA	TRBV12-3/TRBV12-4	TRBJ1-1	TGTGCCAGCAGTTTCGTAGGGGCGGGCACTGAAGCTTTCTTT	CASSFVGAGTEAFF
NA	many	TRBV29-1	TRBJ1-1	TGCAGCGGGAAACAGGGACCCGGGGGACCTGAAGCTTTCTTT	CSGKQGPGGPEAFF
NA	many	TRBV6-2/TRBV6-3	TRBJ1-2	TGTGCCAGCACATTACGAGGCCCAGCTAACTATGGCTACACCTTC	CASTLRGPANYGYTF
NA	many	TRBV29-1	TRBJ1-3	TGCAGCGCTGGGAACAGGGCCTCAACCATATATTTT	CSAGNRASTIYF
TRBD1	many	TRBV11-2	TRBJ1-2	TGTGCCAGCAGCTTCACCGACAGGGGGACCTATGGCTACACCTTC	CASSFTDRGTYGYTF
NA	many	TRBV12-3/TRBV12-4	TRBJ1-2	TGTGCCAGCACTGGCCGGGACATGGTTGACTATGGCTACACCTTC	CASTGRDMVDYGYTF
NA	many	TRBV9	TRBJ1-1	TGTGCCAGCAGCCCCGTTTTCGTGAACACTGAAGCTTTCTTT	CASSPVFVNTEAFF
TRBD2	NA	TRBV2	TRBJ2-5	TGTGCCAGCATTTTTGGACTAGCGGGAGTCATCCAAGAGACCCAGTACTTC	CASIFGLAGVIQETQYF
NA	NA	TRBV20-1	TRBJ1-1	TGCAGTGCTGGTCTGCTGAGAATGAACACTGAAGCTTTCTTT	CSAGLLRMNTEAFF
NA	many	TRBV4-2	TRBJ2-7	TGTGCCAGCTCCCGGGGGACAGAGAACGAGCAGTACTTC	CASSRGTENEQYF
NA	many	TRBV2	TRBJ2-2	TGTGCCAGCAGTGATTGGGGTGCGAACACCGGGGAGCTGTTTTTT	CASSDWGANTGELFF
NA	many	TRBV6-2/TRBV6-3	TRBJ1-1	TGTGCCAGCAGTTACAGGCAGAATCGAGGTACTGAAGCTTTCTTT	CASSYRQNRGTEAFF
TRBD1	many	TRBV28	TRBJ2-5	TGTGCCAGCAGCGAGCACAGGGGGTCGAGGGAGACCCAGTACTTC	CASSEHRGSRETQYF
NA	many	TRBV6-1	TRBJ2-1	TGTGCCAGCAGTGATACAGGGTTCTCCTACAATGAGCAGTTCTTC	CASSDTGFSYNEQFF
NA	many	TRBV6-2/TRBV6-3	TRBJ1-5	TGTGCCAGCAGATCTACAGGGTTTAGCAATCAGCCCCAGCATTTT	CASRSTGFSNQPQHF
NA	many	TRBV7-2	TRBJ2-7	TGTGCCAGCACCCCAAGGACAGCCTCCTACGAGCAGTACTTC	CASTPRTASYEQYF
NA	once	TRBV15	TRBJ1-1	TGTGCCACCAGCAGAGACATGAACACTGAAGCTTTCTTT	CATSRDMNTEAFF
NA	many	TRBV6-5	TRBJ2-2	TGTGCCAGCAGTTCGCAGCGAGGCACCGGGGAGCTGTTTTTT	CASSSQRGTGELFF
TRBD2	NA	TRBV12-3/TRBV12-4	TRBJ2-5	TGTGCCAGCAGGAGGGGACTACCACAAGAGACCCAGTACTTC	CASRRGLPQETQYF